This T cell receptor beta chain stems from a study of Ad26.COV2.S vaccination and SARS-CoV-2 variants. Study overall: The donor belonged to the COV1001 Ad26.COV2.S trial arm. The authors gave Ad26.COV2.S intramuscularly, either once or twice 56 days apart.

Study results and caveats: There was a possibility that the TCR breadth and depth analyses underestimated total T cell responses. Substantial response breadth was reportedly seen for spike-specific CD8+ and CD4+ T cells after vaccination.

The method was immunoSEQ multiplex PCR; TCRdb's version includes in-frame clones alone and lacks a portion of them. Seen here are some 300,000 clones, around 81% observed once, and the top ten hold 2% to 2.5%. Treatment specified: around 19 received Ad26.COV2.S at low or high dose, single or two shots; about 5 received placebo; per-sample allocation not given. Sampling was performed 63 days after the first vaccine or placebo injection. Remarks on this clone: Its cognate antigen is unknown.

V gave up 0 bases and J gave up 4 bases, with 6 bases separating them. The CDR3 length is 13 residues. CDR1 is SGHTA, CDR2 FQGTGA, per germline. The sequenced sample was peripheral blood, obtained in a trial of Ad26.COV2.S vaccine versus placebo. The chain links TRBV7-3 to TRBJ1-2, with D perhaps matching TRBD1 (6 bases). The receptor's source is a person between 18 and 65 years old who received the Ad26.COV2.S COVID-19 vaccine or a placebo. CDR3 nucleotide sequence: TGTGCCAGCAGCTTAACAGGGGGCTATGGCTACACCTTC. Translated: CASSLTGGYGYTF.